Listed below are T cell receptor beta chains from one sample, sequenced in a study of shared T cell receptors in the human thymus. Data came from immunoSEQ multiplex PCR; TCRdb stores just in-frame clones and leaves some out. In the table there are hundreds of thousands of clones, 88% of which are singletons. This sample was also put to use in a study of human thymus T cells.

The sequenced material came from thymocytes. These TCRs come from a boy under three years old with a congenital heart defect. The CDR3 runs from the conserved cysteine through the conserved F or W. The D gene is left open where the match is weak. Size tells how often a clone was seen (once, few, many) or the class of an expanded clone, and some rows leave it out.

D gene	V gene	clone size	J gene	CDR3 DNA	CDR3 protein
TRBD2	TRBV5-6	few	TRBJ2-2	TGTGCCAGCACCCTAGCGGGAGCGGCCGGGGAGCTGTTTTTT	CASTLAGAAGELFF
-	TRBV4-3	-	TRBJ1-1	TGCGCCAGCAGCCAAGATAGTCCGCCAACAGGGAACACTGAAGCTTTCTTT	CASSQDSPPTGNTEAFF
-	TRBV29-1	-	TRBJ1-3	TGCAGCGTTGAAGACTTACCAAATAGCGCCCAATCTGGAAACACCATATATTTT	CSVEDLPNSAQSGNTIYF
-	TRBV19	few	TRBJ1-5	TGTGCCAGTAGTATCTCTAGCAATCAGCCCCAGCATTTT	CASSISSNQPQHF
-	TRBV14	-	TRBJ2-1	TGTGCCAGCAGCCAACGAAAGAGCTACTATGAGCAGTTCTTC	CASSQRKSYYEQFF
-	TRBV12-2	-	TRBJ2-5	TGTGCAAGTCGCCCCCAGCCTTGGCGGGAGACGCAAGAGACCCAGTACTTC	CASRPQPWRETQETQYF
-	TRBV4-2	-	TRBJ2-7	TGTGCCAGCAGCCCCCGGCGGCAGGGTTACGAGCAGTACTTC	CASSPRRQGYEQYF
-	TRBV21-1	-	TRBJ2-7	TGTGCCAGCATGGCTTTTTGCGGGAGCTCCTACGAGCAGTACTTC	CASMAFCGSSYEQYF
TRBD1	TRBV7-2	-	TRBJ2-6	TGTGCCAGCAGCTTAGCACAGGGGTCCCCCTCTGGGGCCAACGTCCTGACTTTC	CASSLAQGSPSGANVLTF
TRBD1	TRBV7-6	once	TRBJ1-5	TGTGCCAGCAGCTTAGCGACAGGGGTCAATCAGCCCCAGCATTTT	CASSLATGVNQPQHF
-	TRBV19	-	TRBJ2-5	TGTGCCAGTAAGGGAACTCCTGGGGGGCAAGAGACCCAGTACTTC	CASKGTPGGQETQYF
-	TRBV5-5	-	TRBJ2-7	TGTGCCAGCAGCTCGGGACTGCCGTACGAGCAGTACTTC	CASSSGLPYEQYF
TRBD2	TRBV5-5	-	TRBJ2-1	TGTGCCAGCAGCCCCAGACTAGCGGGAGTTCTACGGAATGAGCAGTTCTTC	CASSPRLAGVLRNEQFF
TRBD1	TRBV5-4	few	TRBJ2-7	TGTGCCAGCAGACCTCGGGACAGCGGCATCGAAATCGAGGCCTCCTACGAGCAGTACTTC	CASRPRDSGIEIEASYEQYF
TRBD2	TRBV28	-	TRBJ2-3	TGTGCCAGCAGTTCCGATGCTAGCGGCCGCACAGATACGCAGTATTTT	CASSSDASGRTDTQYF
TRBD2	TRBV2	few	TRBJ2-1	TGTGCCAGCAAGGAGCGGGAGGCCCACAATGAGCAGTTCTTC	CASKEREAHNEQFF
-	TRBV19	-	TRBJ1-2	TGTGCCAGTAGTGAGACAGCGAAACGCAACTATGGCTACACCTTC	CASSETAKRNYGYTF
-	TRBV10-3	-	TRBJ1-2	TGTGCCATTTTACAGCCGAACTATGGCTACACCTTC	CAILQPNYGYTF
TRBD2	TRBV4-1	-	TRBJ2-1	TGCGCCAGCAGCCCTAGGGGCCTAGCGGGCTTCTCCTACAATGAGCAGTTCTTC	CASSPRGLAGFSYNEQFF
-	TRBV27	-	TRBJ2-2	TGTGCCAGCAGCCCTTCAAGGGGAATTGCGAACACCGGGGAGCTGTTTTTT	CASSPSRGIANTGELFF
TRBD1	TRBV25-1	once	TRBJ2-3	TGTGCCAGCAGTCCCCGGGACAGATTCCAAGCGCGCACAGATACGCAGTATTTT	CASSPRDRFQARTDTQYF
-	TRBV5-4	-	TRBJ2-2	TGTGCCAGCAGCGGCTCGACGGGGAACACCGGGGAGCTGTTTTTT	CASSGSTGNTGELFF
-	TRBV6-1	-	TRBJ1-1	TGTGCCAGCAGTGACTGGAGAAGTAGTCGCACTGAAGCTTTCTTT	CASSDWRSSRTEAFF
-	TRBV4-3	-	TRBJ2-4	TGCGCCAGCAGCCAAGATCTGAGGTCTCGTAGACCCATAGCCAAAAACATTCAGTACTTC	CASSQDLRSRRPIAKNIQYF
-	TRBV6-5	once	TRBJ2-7	TGTGCCAGCAGCCCGGGTGAGCAGTACTTC	CASSPGEQYF
TRBD2	TRBV10-1	once	TRBJ2-7	TGCGCCAGCAGTCCCGGGACTAGCACCTACGAGCAGTACTTC	CASSPGTSTYEQYF
TRBD2	TRBV27	-	TRBJ2-1	TGTGCCAGCAGTTTATCGAAGGGCGGCTGGCGGGGGAACTACAATGAGCAGTTCTTC	CASSLSKGGWRGNYNEQFF
TRBD2	TRBV4-2	-	TRBJ2-3	TGTGCCAGCAGCCTCCCCGGGGGGACTAGCGGGAGGGCTAGCACAGATACGCAGTATTTT	CASSLPGGTSGRASTDTQYF
TRBD2	TRBV4-3	-	TRBJ2-2	TGCGCCAGCAGCCACCCTAGGGGGACTAGCGGGAACACCGGGGAGCTGTTTTTT	CASSHPRGTSGNTGELFF
-	TRBV4-3	-	TRBJ1-3	TGCGCCAGCAGCCAAGATCGGTTTTCTGGAAACACCATATATTTT	CASSQDRFSGNTIYF
TRBD2	TRBV27	-	TRBJ2-1	TGTGCCAGCAGTTTTACTAGCGGGAGGGCCGTGGAGTTCTTC	CASSFTSGRAVEFF
TRBD2	TRBV4-3	-	TRBJ2-5	TGCGCCAGCAGCCAAGAAACCACTAGCGGGAGGTTCGGAGAGACCCAGTACTTC	CASSQETTSGRFGETQYF
-	TRBV7-9	-	TRBJ1-2	TGTGCCAGCAGCAAAAGGGGGTATGGCTACACCTTC	CASSKRGYGYTF
TRBD2	TRBV5-6	-	TRBJ2-3	TGTGCCAGCAGCTCTACTAGCGGGAGGGCCGGCACAGATACGCAGTATTTT	CASSSTSGRAGTDTQYF
TRBD2	TRBV7-2	once	TRBJ2-3	TGTGCCAGCAGTCTCAACAGCGGGAGGGTCCTCACAGATACGCAGTATTTT	CASSLNSGRVLTDTQYF
-	TRBV27	few	TRBJ1-4	TGTGCCAGCCTGGGAAGGCGGGAGGATGATGAAAAACTGTTTTTT	CASLGRREDDEKLFF
-	TRBV4-3	-	TRBJ1-3	TGCGCCAGCAGCCAAGGCGTACCGGAGATGGCAAACACCATATATTTT	CASSQGVPEMANTIYF
TRBD1	TRBV7-2	once	TRBJ1-5	TGTGCCAGCAGCTCCCCCCCGGGGGCGGGGGACAGGGGACAGCCCCAGCATTTT	CASSSPPGAGDRGQPQHF
-	TRBV2	-	TRBJ1-1	TGTGCCAGCAGGGCAGTGAGGACAGACCGGACTGAAGCTTTCTTT	CASRAVRTDRTEAFF
-	TRBV9	-	TRBJ2-5	TGTGCCAGTAACAGGGAGCGAGAAACAGGAGAGACCCAGTACTTC	CASNRERETGETQYF
-	TRBV5-1	-	TRBJ2-7	TGCGCCAGCAGCTTGGCCCTCACGAAGCGCGACGAGCAGTACTTC	CASSLALTKRDEQYF
TRBD1	TRBV4-3	-	TRBJ1-1	TGCGCCAGCAGCCAAGATATCGTATCAGGGGGAACCACTGAAGCTTTCTTT	CASSQDIVSGGTTEAFF
-	TRBV10-1	-	TRBJ1-1	TGCGCCAGCAGTGAGGCACAAAGGGGGAACACTGAAGCTTTCTTT	CASSEAQRGNTEAFF